Below are 18 T cell receptor beta chains sequenced from a single sample in a study of blood T cell repertoires in COVID-19. The data were produced by immunoSEQ multiplex PCR, yet TCRdb's version contains in-frame clones alone and is incomplete. This sample has 200,000 to 250,000 clones, with roughly 83% found just once. Sequenced: PBMCs or T cells enriched from blood (not recorded which). These receptors were obtained from a woman in her thirties or forties with acute COVID-19.

The genes are TRBV10-2 and TRBJ1-5; D perhaps matches TRBD1 (6 bases). The germline CDR1 and CDR2 sequences are WSHSY and SAAADI. The CDR3 is 12 residues long. Trimming stripped 7 bases from V and 6 bases from J, with 10 bases between. DNA for the CDR3: TGCGCCAGCACCGTACAGGGTCAGCCCCAGCATTTT. Translated: CASTVQGQPQHF.

J is TRBJ1-3 and V is TRBV4-1; perhaps TRBD1 as D (5 bases). Germline CDR1 is MGHRA and CDR2 is YSYEKL. With 4 bases removed from V and 0 bases from J, the gap between germline ends came to 19 bases. The CDR3 has 18 amino acids. The CDR3 loop reads CASSRSVTTGNSGNTIYF. For the CDR3, the DNA is TGCGCCAGCAGCCGAAGTGTCACTACAGGTAACTCTGGAAACACCATATATTTT.

This clone has a single count. A read error may be the cause here, since a much bigger clone is one base away. Other nucleotide sequences in the sample specify the same CDR3. The genes are TRBV7-9 and TRBJ1-3; TRBD1 matches at 7 bases. Germline CDR1 and CDR2: SEHNR and FQNEAQ (reference sequence). This CDR3 contains 14 residues. This CDR3 is CASSLWGQGNTIYF. The CDR3 DNA is TGTGCCAGTAGCTTATGGGGACAGGGAAACACCATATATTTT.

This chain links TRBV18 with TRBJ1-1; possibly TRBD1 for D (6 bases). CDR3 length: 14 residues. CDR1 and CDR2 (germline): KGHSH, LQKENI. The V and J ends lost 5 bases and 6 bases respectively, with 16 bases between them. CDR3 in DNA: TGTGCCAGCTCAGCAACGGACAGTTCGCCTGAAGCTTTCTTT. Translating gives CASSATDSSPEAFF.

This rearrangement joins TRBV3-1 (or the pseudogene TRBV3-2) to TRBJ2-1, with 12 bases fitting TRBD2. The V gene's germline CDR1 is LGHDT and CDR2 YNNKEL (reference sequence). The ends lost 4 bases at V and 7 bases at J; junction bases unmatched: 8. The CDR3 is made up of 16 amino acids. For the CDR3, the DNA is TGTGCCAGCAGCCGGTTGACTAGCGGGAGAGGTAATGAGCAGTTCTTC. Its protein is CASSRLTSGRGNEQFF.

The chain couples TRBV13 to TRBJ1-2; 7 bases are shared with TRBD1. The V and J ends lost 3 bases and 7 bases, in that order; junction bases with no gene match: 14. The CDR3 spans 16 residues. Germline loops: CDR1 PRHDT, CDR2 FYEKMQ (reference sequence). CDR3 sequence: CASSFLRGRNKVGYTF. In DNA form, the CDR3 reads TGTGCCAGCAGCTTTTTAAGGGGGCGGAATAAGGTTGGCTACACCTTC.

This chain connects TRBV18 to TRBJ1-5, with 9 nucleotides matching TRBD1. V shed 4 bases, J shed 7 bases, and the junction held 8 bases outside the gene matches. Germline V gene sequence: CDR1 KGHSH, CDR2 LQKENI. The CDR3 is 15 amino acids. The CDR3 sequence is CASSLYRDRVQPQHF. For the CDR3, the DNA is TGTGCCAGCTCACTGTATCGGGACAGGGTGCAGCCCCAGCATTTT.

This clone was recorded many times. J is TRBJ1-2 and V is TRBV14, with D possibly TRBD1 on 6 matching bases. CDR1 is SGHDN, CDR2 FVKESK, per germline. The CDR3 extends over 14 amino acids. V gave up 4 bases and J gave up 7 bases, with 16 bases separating them. The CDR3 here is CASSPLGGASGYTF. CDR3 bases: TGTGCCAGCAGCCCCCTCGGGGGGGCATCTGGCTACACCTTC.

The rearrangement links TRBV27 to TRBJ2-3; 7 positions match TRBD2. Germline V gives CDR1 MNHEY, CDR2 SMNVEV (reference sequence). This CDR3 comprises 18 residues. With 2 bases clipped from V and 3 bases from J, the junction kept 14 bases outside the gene matches. DNA of the CDR3: TGTGCCAGCAGTTTAAGGCCTCCTCAACCGGGGGGTACAGATACGCAGTATTTT. Protein: CASSLRPPQPGGTDTQYF.

The chain is built from TRBV18 and TRBJ1-3, with D possibly being TRBD1 (6 bases). Trimming shortened V by 2 bases and J by 0 bases, and 8 bases separated the two germline ends. Looked up from germline, CDR1 is KGHSH and CDR2 is LQKENI. The CDR3 has 15 residues. The CDR3 DNA reads as TGTGCCAGCTCACCAGACAGGAGCTCTGGAAACACCATATATTTT. Translation: CASSPDRSSGNTIYF.

The chain is built from TRBV16 and TRBJ1-6, with D unclear. The CDR3 extends over 13 amino acids. CDR1 is KGHSY, CDR2 FQNENV, per germline. Trimming removed 0 bases from V and 13 bases from J, with 10 bases in between. DNA for the CDR3: TGTGCCAGCAGCCAATCCCGCGGGCAGCCCCTCCACTTT. Its protein product is CASSQSRGQPLHF.

V gene TRBV18 combines with J gene TRBJ1-2, with 8 bases that match TRBD1. V lost 3 bases and J lost 8; bases outside the gene matches: 8. The CDR3 consists of 14 residues. CDR1 KGHSH and CDR2 LQKENI come from the germline V gene. CDR3 nucleotide sequence: TGTGCCAGCTCACCCGACAGGGGCATTGAAGGCTACACCTTC. Its protein is CASSPDRGIEGYTF.

This chain uses TRBV3-1 (or the pseudogene TRBV3-2) with TRBJ1-3, with D unresolved. CDR1 is LGHDT, CDR2 YNNKEL, per germline (reference sequence). V lost 2 bases, J lost 0 bases, and 8 bases lay in between. This CDR3 has 15 residues. CDR3 nucleotide sequence: TGTGCCAGCAGCCAAAACCGGGTCTCTGGAAACACCATATATTTT. Its protein product is CASSQNRVSGNTIYF.

The genes are TRBV20-1 and TRBJ2-7; 10 bases are shared with TRBD2. Germline loops: CDR1 DFQATT, CDR2 SNEGSKA (reference sequence). This CDR3 is built from 15 residues. Losses at the gene ends were 3 bases for V and 5 bases for J; bases not matched to a gene: 10. The CDR3 nucleotides read TGCAGTGCTAGTTTTTCTAGCGGGAGCGTCCACGAGCAGTACTTC. This encodes CSASFSSGSVHEQYF.

The J gene is TRBJ1-2, the V gene TRBV11-2, with D possibly being TRBD1 (5 bases). CDR3 size: 15 residues. The germline CDR1 and CDR2 sequences are SGHAT and FQNNGV. V lost 5 bases and J lost 4, with 17 bases in between. Here the CDR3 DNA reads TGTGCCAGCAGCCTCGTCGGGGGACCAGGCTATGGCTACACCTTC. Translating it yields CASSLVGGPGYGYTF.

The rearrangement joins TRBV5-8 to TRBJ1-1; D may be TRBD1 (5 bases). V was cut by 7 bases and J by 1 base, with 20 bases left in between. The germline gives CDR1 SGHTS, CDR2 YDEGEE. This CDR3 region has 16 residues. The CDR3 DNA reads TGTGCCAGCGGGAGGTCCATGTCAGGGAAGAACACTGAAGCTTTCTTT. This sequence encodes CASGRSMSGKNTEAFF.

CDR3 region: CASSIDLAGIEQYF. CDR3 bases: TGTGCCAGTAGTATTGACCTAGCGGGGATCGAGCAGTACTTC. The chain recombines TRBV19 with TRBJ2-7, with 9 bases fitting TRBD2. After removal of 3 bases from V and 6 bases from J, the junction contained 6 bases not matched to a gene. Germline V gene lookup returns CDR1 LNHDA and CDR2 SQIVND (reference sequence). The length of the CDR3 is 14 residues.

The rearrangement uses TRBV6-2 or TRBV6-3 and TRBJ2-2; weak D call: TRBD2 (5 bases). Trimming left V 5 bases short and J 1 base short, with 8 bases between. Looked up from germline, CDR1 is MNHEY and CDR2 is SVGEGT. The CDR3 is 14 amino acids. CDR3 amino acids: CASSRTLNTGELFF. CDR3 bases: TGTGCCAGCAGTCGGACTTTGAACACCGGGGAGCTGTTTTTT.